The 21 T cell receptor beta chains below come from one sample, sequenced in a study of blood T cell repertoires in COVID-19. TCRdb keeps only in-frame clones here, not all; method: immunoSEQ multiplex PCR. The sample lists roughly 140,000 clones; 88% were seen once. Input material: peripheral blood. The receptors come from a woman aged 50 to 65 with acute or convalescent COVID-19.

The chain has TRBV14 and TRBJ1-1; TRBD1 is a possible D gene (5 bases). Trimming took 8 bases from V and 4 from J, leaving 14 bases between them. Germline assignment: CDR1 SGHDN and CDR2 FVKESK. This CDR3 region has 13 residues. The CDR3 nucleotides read TGTGCCAGCGGGGACGGGGGGGTCACTGAAGCTTTCTTT. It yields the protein CASGDGGVTEAFF.

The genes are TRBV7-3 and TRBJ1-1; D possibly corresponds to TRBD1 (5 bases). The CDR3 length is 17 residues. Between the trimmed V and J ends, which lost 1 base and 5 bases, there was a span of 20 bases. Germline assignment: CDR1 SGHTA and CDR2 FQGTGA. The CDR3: CASSLMGGGLGATEAFF. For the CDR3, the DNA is TGTGCCAGCAGCTTAATGGGCGGGGGACTGGGTGCGACTGAAGCTTTCTTT.

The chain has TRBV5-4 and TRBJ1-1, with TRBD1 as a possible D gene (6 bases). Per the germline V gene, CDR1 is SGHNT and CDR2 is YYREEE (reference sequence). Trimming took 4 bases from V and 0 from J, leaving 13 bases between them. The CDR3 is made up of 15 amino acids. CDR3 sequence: CASSPRDKLNTEAFF. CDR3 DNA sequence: TGTGCCAGCAGCCCCCGGGACAAACTGAACACTGAAGCTTTCTTT. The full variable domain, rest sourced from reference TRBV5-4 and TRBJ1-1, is ETGVTQSPTHLIKTRGQQVTLRCSSQSGHNTVSWYQQALGQGPQFIFQYYREEENGRGNFPPRFSGLQFPNYSSELNVNALELDDSALYLCASSPRDKLNTEAFFGQGTRLTVV.

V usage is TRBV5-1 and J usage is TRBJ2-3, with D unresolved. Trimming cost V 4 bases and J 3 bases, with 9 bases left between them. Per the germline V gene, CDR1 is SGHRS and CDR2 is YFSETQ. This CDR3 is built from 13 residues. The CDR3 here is CASSTTGTDTQYF. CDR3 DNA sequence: TGCGCCAGCAGCACGACGGGTACAGATACGCAGTATTTT. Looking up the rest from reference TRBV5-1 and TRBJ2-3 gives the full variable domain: KAGVTQTPRYLIKTRGQQVTLSCSPISGHRSVSWYQQTPGQGLQFLFEYFSETQRNKGNFPGRFSGRQFSNSRSEMNVSTLELGDSALYLCASSTTGTDTQYFGPGTRLTVL.

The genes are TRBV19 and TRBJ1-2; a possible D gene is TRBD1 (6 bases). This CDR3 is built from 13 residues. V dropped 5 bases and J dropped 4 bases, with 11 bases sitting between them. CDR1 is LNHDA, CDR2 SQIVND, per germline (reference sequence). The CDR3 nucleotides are TGTGCCAGTAGTCCTCGACAGGTCTATGGCTACACCTTC. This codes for CASSPRQVYGYTF.

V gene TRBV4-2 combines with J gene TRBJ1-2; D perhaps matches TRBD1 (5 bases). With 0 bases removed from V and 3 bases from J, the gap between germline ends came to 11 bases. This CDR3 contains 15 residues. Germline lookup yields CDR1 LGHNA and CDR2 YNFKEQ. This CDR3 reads CASSQDLGGYYGYTF. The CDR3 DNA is TGTGCCAGCAGCCAAGATCTGGGGGGGTACTATGGCTACACCTTC.

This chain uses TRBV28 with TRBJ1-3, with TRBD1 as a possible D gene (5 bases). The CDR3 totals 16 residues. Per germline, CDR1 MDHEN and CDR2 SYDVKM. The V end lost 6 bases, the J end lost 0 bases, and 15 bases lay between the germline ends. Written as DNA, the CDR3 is TGTGCCAGCAGCCTCGACAGTCCCCACTCTGGAAACACCATATATTTT. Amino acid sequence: CASSLDSPHSGNTIYF.

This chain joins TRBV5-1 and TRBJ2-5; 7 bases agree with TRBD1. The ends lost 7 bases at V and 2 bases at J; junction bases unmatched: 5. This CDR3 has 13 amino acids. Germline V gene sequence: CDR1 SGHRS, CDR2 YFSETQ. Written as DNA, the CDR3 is TGCGCCAGCGACCCGGGACAGCAAGAGACCCAGTACTTC. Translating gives CASDPGQQETQYF.

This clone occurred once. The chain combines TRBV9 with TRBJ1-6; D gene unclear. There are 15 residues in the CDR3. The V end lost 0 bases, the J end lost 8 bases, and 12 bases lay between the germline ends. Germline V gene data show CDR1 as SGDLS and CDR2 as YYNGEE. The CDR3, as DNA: TGTGCCAGCAGCGTAGAGGCCACCGCGGATTCACCCCTCCACTTT. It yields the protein CASSVEATADSPLHF.

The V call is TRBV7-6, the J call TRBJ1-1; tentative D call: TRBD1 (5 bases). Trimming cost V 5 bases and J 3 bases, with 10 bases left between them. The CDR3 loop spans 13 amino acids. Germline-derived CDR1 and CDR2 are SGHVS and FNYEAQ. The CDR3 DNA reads TGTGCCAGCAGCCAGACGGGGGACACTGAAGCTTTCTTT. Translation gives CASSQTGDTEAFF.

DNA for the CDR3: TGTGCCATCAGTGCAGGGGAGAACACTGAAGCTTTCTTT. Amino acid sequence: CAISAGENTEAFF. The chain has TRBV10-3 and TRBJ1-1; D perhaps matches TRBD1 (6 bases). V was shortened by 4 bases and J by 1 base, with 7 bases between the two germline ends. The CDR3 consists of 13 residues. The germline V gene has CDR1 ENHRY and CDR2 SYGVKD.

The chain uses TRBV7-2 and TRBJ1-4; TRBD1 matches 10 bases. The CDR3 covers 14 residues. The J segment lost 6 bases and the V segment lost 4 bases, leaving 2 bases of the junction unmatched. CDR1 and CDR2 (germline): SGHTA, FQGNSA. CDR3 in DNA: TGTGCCAGCAGCTCGGACAGGGGGTATGAAAAACTGTTTTTT. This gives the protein CASSSDRGYEKLFF. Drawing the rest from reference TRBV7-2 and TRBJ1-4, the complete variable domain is GAGVSQSPSNKVTEKGKDVELRCDPISGHTALYWYRQSLGQGLEFLIYFQGNSAPDKSGLPSDRFSAERTGGSVSTLTIQRTQQEDSAVYLCASSSDRGYEKLFFGSGTQLSVL.

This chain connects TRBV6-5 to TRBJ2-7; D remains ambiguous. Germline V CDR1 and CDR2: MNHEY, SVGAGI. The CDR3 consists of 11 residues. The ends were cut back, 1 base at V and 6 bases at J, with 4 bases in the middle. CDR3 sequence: CASSYLSEQYF. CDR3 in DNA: TGTGCCAGCAGTTACTTGAGCGAGCAGTACTTC.

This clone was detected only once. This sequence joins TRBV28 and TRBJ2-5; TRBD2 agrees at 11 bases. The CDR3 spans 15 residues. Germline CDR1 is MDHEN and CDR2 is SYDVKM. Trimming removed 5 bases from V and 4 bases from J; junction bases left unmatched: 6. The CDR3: CASSPQLAGGETQYF. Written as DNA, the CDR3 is TGTGCCAGCAGTCCGCAGCTAGCGGGGGGAGAGACCCAGTACTTC.

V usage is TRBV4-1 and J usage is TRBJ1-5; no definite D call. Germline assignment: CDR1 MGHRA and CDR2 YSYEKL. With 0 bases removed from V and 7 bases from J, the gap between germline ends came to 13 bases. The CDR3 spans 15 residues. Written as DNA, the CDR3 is TGCGCCAGCAGCCAAGATCACCGGGGTGGGCAGCCCCAGCATTTT. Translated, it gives CASSQDHRGGQPQHF.

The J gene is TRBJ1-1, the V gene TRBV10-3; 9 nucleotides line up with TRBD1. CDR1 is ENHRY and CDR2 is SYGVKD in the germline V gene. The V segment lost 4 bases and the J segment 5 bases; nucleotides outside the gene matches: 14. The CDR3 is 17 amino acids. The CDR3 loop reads CAISADRGERGRTEAFF. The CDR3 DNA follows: TGTGCCATCAGTGCTGACAGGGGGGAAAGGGGAAGAACTGAAGCTTTCTTT.

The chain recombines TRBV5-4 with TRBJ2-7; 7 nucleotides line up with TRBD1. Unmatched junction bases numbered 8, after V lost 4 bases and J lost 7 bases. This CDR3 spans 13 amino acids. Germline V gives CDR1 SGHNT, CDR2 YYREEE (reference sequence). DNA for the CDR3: TGTGCCAGCAGCACGACAGGGCCCTCAGAGCAGTACTTC. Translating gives CASSTTGPSEQYF.

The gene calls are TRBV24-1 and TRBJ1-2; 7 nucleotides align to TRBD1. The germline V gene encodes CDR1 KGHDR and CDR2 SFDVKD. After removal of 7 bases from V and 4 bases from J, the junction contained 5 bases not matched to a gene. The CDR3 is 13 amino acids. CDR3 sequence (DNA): TGTGCCACCAGCTTTGCAGGGGGCTATGGCTACACCTTC. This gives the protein CATSFAGGYGYTF.

CDR3 protein: CAWSRQTGGHNSPLHF. CDR3 DNA: TGTGCCTGGAGTAGACAGACAGGGGGACATAATTCACCCCTCCACTTT. V gene TRBV30 combines with J gene TRBJ1-6; 9 bases fit TRBD1. The germline V gene has CDR1 GTSNPN and CDR2 SVGIG (reference sequence). The CDR3 sequence is 16 residues long. Trimming at V came to 2 bases and at J to 5 bases, leaving 7 bases not matched to a gene. The whole variable domain, filled in from reference TRBV30 and TRBJ1-6, reads SQTIHQWPATLVQPVGSPLSLECTVEGTSNPNLYWYRQAAGRGLQLLFYSVGIGQISSEVPQNLSASRPQDRQFILSSKKLLLSDSGFYLCAWSRQTGGHNSPLHFGNGTRLTVT.

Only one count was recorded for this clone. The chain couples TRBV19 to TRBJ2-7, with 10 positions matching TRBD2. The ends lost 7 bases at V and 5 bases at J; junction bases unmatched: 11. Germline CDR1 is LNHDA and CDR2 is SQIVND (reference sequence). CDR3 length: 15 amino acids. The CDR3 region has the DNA TGTGCCAGTAAAGATGCCGGGACTAGCGACGACGAGCAGTACTTC. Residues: CASKDAGTSDDEQYF. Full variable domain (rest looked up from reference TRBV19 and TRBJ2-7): DGGITQSPKYLFRKEGQNVTLSCEQNLNHDAMYWYRQDPGQGLRLIYYSQIVNDFQKGDIAEGYSVSREKKESFPLTVTSAQKNPTAFYLCASKDAGTSDDEQYFGPGTRLTVT.

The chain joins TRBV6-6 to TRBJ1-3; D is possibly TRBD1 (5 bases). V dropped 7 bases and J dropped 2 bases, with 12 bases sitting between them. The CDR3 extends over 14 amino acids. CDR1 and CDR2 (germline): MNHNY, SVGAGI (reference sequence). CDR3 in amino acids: CASIQGRPGNTIYF. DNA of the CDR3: TGTGCCAGCATCCAGGGTCGCCCTGGAAACACCATATATTTT.